This T cell receptor beta chain stems from a study of T cell responses to AZD1222 COVID-19 vaccine. At the level of the study: Pooled together were second doses at about 4 or about 12 weeks.

The repertoire was sequenced with immunoSEQ multiplex PCR; TCRdb's copy has only in-frame clones and lacks some. The data contain tens of thousands of clones, around nine tenths of them singletons. CDR1 and CDR2 (germline): MNHNS, SASEGT. The V end lost 10 bases, the J end lost 3 bases, and 16 bases lay between the germline ends. This CDR3 has 13 residues. Study-wide findings and caveats: Spike was spanned by vaccine-associated CD4 TCRs, which were dominant at 160-218 and 743-854. Researchers took repertoire samples only after the peak T cell response had come. Nearly half of spike-specific TCRs reportedly target variant regions that are unmutated in the B.1.351 and B.1.1.7 variants.

As concerns this clone: Antigen unknown.

The chain joins TRBV6-1 to TRBJ2-7; D may be TRBD1 (6 bases). Sequenced material: peripheral blood, taken on day 0 of AZD1222 vaccination. The clonotype was recovered from an adult in good health. DNA for the CDR3: TGTGCCACCGATCGTACAGGGTTCTACGAGCAGTACTTC. It translates to CATDRTGFYEQYF.